The 27 T cell receptor beta chains reported below all come from one sample, sequenced in a study of shared clonotypes between healthy human individuals. TCRdb keeps only in-frame clones here, not all; method: immunoSEQ multiplex PCR. The sample contains over 1.4 million clones, approximately 96% of which appear only once. The sequencing input was naive CD4+ T cells sorted from blood. Subset defined: CD45RA+ positively selected. Receptors were obtained from a man under 40 in good health.

The rearrangement uses TRBV25-1 and TRBJ1-1, with D unclear. The V gene lost 4 bases and the J gene lost 11 bases, with 8 bases spanning the gap. The CDR3 is 10 residues long. The germline V gene has CDR1 MGHDK and CDR2 SYGVNS. The CDR3 loop reads CASSACGAFF. Written as DNA, the CDR3 is TGTGCCAGCAGTGCCTGTGGGGCTTTCTTT.

The chain uses TRBV7-8 and TRBJ2-3; weak D call: TRBD1 (5 bases). Trimming stripped 5 bases from V and 1 base from J, with 16 bases between. CDR3 size: 16 residues. Germline V CDR1 and CDR2: SGHVS, FQNEAQ. The CDR3 nucleotides are TGTGCCAGCAGCCTATTCCAGGGTCCAGGCACAGATACGCAGTATTTT. This gives the protein CASSLFQGPGTDTQYF.

The V and J genes are TRBV28 and TRBJ1-5; D is ambiguous. CDR1 and CDR2 (germline): MDHEN, SYDVKM. Trimming shortened V by 3 bases and J by 9 bases, and 9 bases separated the two germline ends. The CDR3 sequence is 12 residues long. CDR3 loop: CASSLRVGPQHF. The DNA of the CDR3 is TGTGCCAGCAGTTTGAGAGTGGGGCCCCAGCATTTT. The whole variable domain, remainder taken from reference TRBV28 and TRBJ1-5, is DVKVTQSSRYLVKRTGEKVFLECVQDMDHENMFWYRQDPGLGLRLIYFSYDVKMKEKGDIPEGYSVSREKKERFSLILESASTNQTSMYLCASSLRVGPQHFGDGTRLSIL.

The chain links TRBV6-1 to TRBJ1-1; D gene unclear. The CDR3 loop spans 16 amino acids. V gave up 4 bases and J gave up 2 bases, with 17 bases separating them. From germline, CDR1 is MNHNS and CDR2 SASEGT. The CDR3 region is CASSGASIFLNTEAFF. CDR3 nucleotide sequence: TGTGCCAGCAGTGGGGCCTCGATCTTCTTAAACACTGAAGCTTTCTTT.

The chain links TRBV11-2 to TRBJ1-1; D gene ambiguous. This CDR3 is 11 amino acids long. Germline-derived CDR1 and CDR2 are SGHAT and FQNNGV. Trimming stripped 3 bases from V and 7 bases from J, with 6 bases between. The CDR3 loop reads CASSFVSEAFF. For the CDR3, the DNA is TGTGCCAGCAGCTTTGTAAGTGAAGCTTTCTTT.

The genes are TRBV5-5 and TRBJ2-5, with D unresolved. Germline-derived CDR1 and CDR2 are SGHKS and YYEKEE (reference sequence). This CDR3 region has 13 residues. The V end was cut by 2 bases, the J end by 2 bases, with 7 bases between. CDR3 in amino acids: CASSFSPQETQYF. CDR3 bases: TGTGCCAGCAGCTTCTCGCCACAAGAGACCCAGTACTTC.

CDR3 loop: CASSQDFQGAGGYTF. The CDR3 DNA reads as TGTGCCAGCAGCCAAGATTTTCAGGGGGCTGGCGGCTACACCTTC. This sequence joins TRBV4-2 and TRBJ1-2, with 8 bases aligning to TRBD1. The germline V gene has CDR1 LGHNA and CDR2 YNFKEQ. This CDR3 contains 15 residues. V was pared by 0 bases and J by 8 bases, with 8 bases of the junction left unmatched.

The rearrangement uses TRBV5-5 and TRBJ1-5, with TRBD1 matching 8 bases. Per the germline V gene, CDR1 is SGHKS and CDR2 is YYEKEE (reference sequence). This CDR3 is built from 16 residues. J gave up 1 base and V 2 bases, and 5 bases lay outside the gene matches. CDR3 sequence (DNA): TGTGCCAGCAGCTTCGGACAGGGAGGGAGCAATCAGCCCCAGCATTTT. Protein product: CASSFGQGGSNQPQHF.

CDR3 in amino acids: CSLLGAGGTVDTQYF. As DNA, the CDR3 is TGCAGCTTGTTGGGGGCGGGAGGGACGGTAGATACGCAGTATTTT. The V gene is TRBV29-1, the J gene TRBJ2-3; 9 positions agree with TRBD2. CDR1 and CDR2 (germline): SQVTM, ANQGSEA. CDR3 size: 15 residues. The junction had 14 bases not matched to a gene; V was cut back by 8 bases and J by 5 bases.

The chain carries TRBV28 and TRBJ2-3; 8 nucleotides line up with TRBD1. The CDR3 is 16 residues long. The germline V gene has CDR1 MDHEN and CDR2 SYDVKM. V dropped 6 bases and J dropped 0; count of bases not matched to a gene: 8. The CDR3 region is CASSPRQGRSTDTQYF. As DNA, the CDR3 is TGTGCCAGCAGCCCAAGACAGGGGCGGAGCACAGATACGCAGTATTTT. The whole variable domain, remainder taken from reference TRBV28 and TRBJ2-3, is DVKVTQSSRYLVKRTGEKVFLECVQDMDHENMFWYRQDPGLGLRLIYFSYDVKMKEKGDIPEGYSVSREKKERFSLILESASTNQTSMYLCASSPRQGRSTDTQYFGPGTRLTVL.

The gene calls are TRBV28 and TRBJ2-7; maybe TRBD1 (6 bases). The V and J ends lost 5 bases and 3 bases respectively, with 20 bases between them. Germline V gene lookup returns CDR1 MDHEN and CDR2 SYDVKM. This CDR3 is built from 16 residues. CDR3 coding DNA: TGTGCCAGCAGTCCCGGTGGAAGGGGGAGAGTCTACGAGCAGTACTTC. Its translation: CASSPGGRGRVYEQYF. Supplemented by reference TRBV28 and TRBJ2-7, the full variable domain reads DVKVTQSSRYLVKRTGEKVFLECVQDMDHENMFWYRQDPGLGLRLIYFSYDVKMKEKGDIPEGYSVSREKKERFSLILESASTNQTSMYLCASSPGGRGRVYEQYFGPGTRLTVT.

V and J are TRBV5-1 and TRBJ2-1; D is perhaps TRBD2 (6 bases). The CDR3 runs 12 residues. Trimming took 4 bases from V and 6 from J, leaving 8 bases between them. Germline V gives CDR1 SGHRS, CDR2 YFSETQ. CDR3 bases: TGCGCCAGCAGCAAGGGAGGCAATGAGCAGTTCTTC. Its translation: CASSKGGNEQFF.

The V gene is TRBV27, the J gene TRBJ2-7, with 7 bases identical to TRBD1. Germline V lookup: CDR1 MNHEY, CDR2 SMNVEV (reference sequence). The CDR3 contains 15 residues. V trimming: 0 bases; J trimming: 3 bases; junction bases outside the gene matches: 5. The CDR3 spells CASSLSQGVIYEQYF. In DNA, the CDR3 is TGTGCCAGCAGTTTATCCCAGGGGGTTATCTACGAGCAGTACTTC.

With respect to this clone: The same CDR3 also results from other DNA sequences found in this sample. This chain links TRBV18 with TRBJ2-5, with D hard to call. This CDR3 has 12 amino acids. The germline V gene encodes CDR1 KGHSH and CDR2 LQKENI. V was clipped by 1 base and J by 4 bases, with 4 bases between them. The CDR3 DNA follows: TGTGCCAGCTCACCACAGGGAGAGACCCAGTACTTC. This codes for CASSPQGETQYF.

The V gene is TRBV6-4, the J gene TRBJ2-3, with 11 bases matching TRBD2. In germline, CDR1 is MRHNA, CDR2 SNTAGT. This CDR3 contains 15 residues. V trimming: 5 bases; J trimming: 4 bases; junction bases outside the gene matches: 5. CDR3 loop: CASSRLAGTADTQYF. The CDR3 DNA reads TGTGCCAGCAGTCGACTAGCGGGAACGGCAGATACGCAGTATTTT.

This clone was picked up one time. The J gene is TRBJ2-1, the V gene TRBV11-2, with TRBD2 identical over 10 bases. The CDR3 consists of 15 residues. Unmatched junction bases numbered 8, after V lost 5 bases and J lost 7 bases. Germline assignment: CDR1 SGHAT and CDR2 FQNNGV. In DNA, the CDR3 is TGTGCCAGCAGCCCAAGCGGGAGGGCCCCTAATGAGCAGTTCTTC. Translation: CASSPSGRAPNEQFF.

This clone was seen a single time. The chain joins TRBV11-1 to TRBJ2-6; D gene ambiguous. The CDR3 is made up of 15 amino acids. The germline CDR1 and CDR2 sequences are SGHAT and FQDESV (reference sequence). Deletions cut 5 bases from V and 4 bases from J, with 12 bases between. CDR3 protein: CASSATTAGANVLTF. CDR3 DNA sequence: TGTGCCAGCAGCGCGACAACGGCCGGGGCCAACGTCCTGACTTTC.

Notes on this clone: Other DNA sequences within the sample encode an identical CDR3. The V and J genes are TRBV5-4 and TRBJ2-3; 8 nucleotides align to TRBD2. CDR1 SGHNT and CDR2 YYREEE come from the germline V gene (reference sequence). CDR3 length: 14 residues. The J segment lost 4 bases and the V segment lost 3 bases, leaving 4 bases of the junction unmatched. CDR3 coding DNA: TGTGCCAGCAGCTCAGGACTAGCAGCAGATACGCAGTATTTT. This translates into CASSSGLAADTQYF.

The genes are TRBV2 and TRBJ2-2; 11 nucleotides line up with TRBD1. Per germline, CDR1 SNHLY and CDR2 FYNNEI. The CDR3 has 16 amino acids. V dropped 6 bases and J dropped 5; count of bases not matched to a gene: 8. This CDR3 is CASSQTGTGGTGELFF. In nucleotides, the CDR3 is TGTGCCAGCAGCCAAACCGGGACAGGGGGGACCGGGGAGCTGTTTTTT. The whole variable domain, remainder taken from reference TRBV2 and TRBJ2-2, is EPEVTQTPSHQVTQMGQEVILRCVPISNHLYFYWYRQILGQKVEFLVSFYNNEISEKSEIFDDQFSVERPDGSNFTLKIRSTKLEDSAMYFCASSQTGTGGTGELFFGEGSRLTVL.

A single count supports this clone. The genes are TRBV6-1 and TRBJ2-7, with D maybe TRBD2 (6 bases). The germline CDR1 and CDR2 sequences are MNHNS and SASEGT. Trimming shortened V by 6 bases and J by 2 bases, and 17 bases separated the two germline ends. The CDR3 covers 15 residues. The CDR3 protein is CASSDRPGLPYEQYF. As DNA, the CDR3 is TGTGCCAGCAGCGATCGTCCGGGACTGCCCTACGAGCAGTACTTC.

J is TRBJ2-1 and V is TRBV18; 8 nucleotides agree with TRBD1. Germline V gives CDR1 KGHSH, CDR2 LQKENI. The CDR3 length is 18 residues. The V gene end was trimmed by 3 bases and the J gene end by 3 bases; junction bases not matched to a gene: 13. The CDR3 reads CASSPVNRDRRFYNEQFF. CDR3 nucleotides: TGTGCCAGCTCACCCGTAAACAGGGACAGGCGCTTCTACAATGAGCAGTTCTTC.

This chain connects TRBV5-1 to TRBJ2-7, with 7 bases identical to TRBD2. Germline CDR1 reads SGHRS; CDR2 reads YFSETQ. The V gene end was trimmed by 5 bases and the J gene end by 7 bases; junction bases not matched to a gene: 15. CDR3 length: 15 residues. This CDR3 is CASSDPGRTAGEQYF. CDR3 nucleotides: TGCGCCAGCAGTGACCCGGGACGCACAGCGGGGGAGCAGTACTTC. Together with reference TRBV5-1 and TRBJ2-7, the CDR3 gives the full variable domain: KAGVTQTPRYLIKTRGQQVTLSCSPISGHRSVSWYQQTPGQGLQFLFEYFSETQRNKGNFPGRFSGRQFSNSRSEMNVSTLELGDSALYLCASSDPGRTAGEQYFGPGTRLTVT.

The rearrangement links TRBV6-6 to TRBJ2-1, with D possibly being TRBD2 (6 bases). This CDR3 comprises 16 residues. CDR1 and CDR2 (germline): MNHNY, SVGAGI (reference sequence). V was trimmed by 2 bases and J by 0 bases, leaving 11 bases between them. Here the CDR3 DNA reads TGTGCCAGCAGTTACCGGGAGCGGAGCTCCTACAATGAGCAGTTCTTC. Translated, it gives CASSYRERSSYNEQFF.

The J gene is TRBJ2-7, the V gene TRBV5-4, with 7 nucleotides matching TRBD1. Per germline, CDR1 SGHNT and CDR2 YYREEE (reference sequence). The length of the CDR3 is 14 residues. Trimming removed 2 bases from V and 6 bases from J; junction bases left unmatched: 8. CDR3 DNA: TGTGCCAGCAGCTTTTGGCAGGGGGTCGGCGAGCAGTACTTC. This translates into CASSFWQGVGEQYF. The full variable domain, rest sourced from reference TRBV5-4 and TRBJ2-7, is ETGVTQSPTHLIKTRGQQVTLRCSSQSGHNTVSWYQQALGQGPQFIFQYYREEENGRGNFPPRFSGLQFPNYSSELNVNALELDDSALYLCASSFWQGVGEQYFGPGTRLTVT.

The chain carries TRBV7-6 and TRBJ2-7; TRBD2 matches at 13 bases. V shed 5 bases, J shed 3 bases, and the junction held 1 base outside the gene matches. Germline loops: CDR1 SGHVS, CDR2 FNYEAQ. CDR3 length: 14 amino acids. The DNA for the CDR3 is TGTGCCAGCAGCCGGACTAGCGGGGGCTACGAGCAGTACTTC. It codes for CASSRTSGGYEQYF.

The rearrangement joins TRBV14 to TRBJ1-5; no definite D call. Germline-derived CDR1 and CDR2 are SGHDN and FVKESK. V was cut by 4 bases and J by 3 bases, with 25 bases left in between. The CDR3 consists of 19 residues. The CDR3 protein is CASSLKSANHSPYNQPQHF. The CDR3 DNA follows: TGTGCCAGCAGCCTCAAATCGGCTAATCACTCGCCGTACAATCAGCCCCAGCATTTT.

The V and J genes are TRBV6-5 and TRBJ2-7; 8 bases match TRBD2. The CDR3 spans 12 residues. Germline V gene sequence: CDR1 MNHEY, CDR2 SVGAGI. With V trimmed by 7 bases and J by 1 base, 0 bases remained unmatched. The CDR3 bases are TGTGCCAGCACGGGGGGGTCCTACGAGCAGTACTTC. Amino acids: CASTGGSYEQYF.